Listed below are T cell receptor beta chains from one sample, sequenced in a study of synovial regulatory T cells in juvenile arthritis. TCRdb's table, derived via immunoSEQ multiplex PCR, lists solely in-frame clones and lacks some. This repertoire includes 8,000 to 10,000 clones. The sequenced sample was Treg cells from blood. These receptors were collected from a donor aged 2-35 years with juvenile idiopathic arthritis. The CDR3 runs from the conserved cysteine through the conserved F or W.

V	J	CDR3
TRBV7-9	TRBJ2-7	CASSLARAKLDYEQYF
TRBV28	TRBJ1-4	CASSSIPGASYSTNEKLFF
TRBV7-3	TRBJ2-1	CASSLSGSSYNEQFF
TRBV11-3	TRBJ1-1	CASSLVADTEAFF
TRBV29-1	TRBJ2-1	CSSEQFF
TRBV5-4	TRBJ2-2	CASSLGPTGGELFF
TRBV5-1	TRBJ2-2	CASSSRGHANTGELFF
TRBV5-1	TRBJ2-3	CASSLERGSTDTQYF
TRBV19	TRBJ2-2	CASSRRLAGHTGELFF
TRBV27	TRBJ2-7	CASMRSSMIYEQYF
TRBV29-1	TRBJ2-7	CSVGVSGPYEQYF
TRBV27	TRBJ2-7	CASSPLVRAGVYEQYF
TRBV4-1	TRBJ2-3	CASSPGGLAGFLSTDTQYF
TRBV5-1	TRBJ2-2	CASSVAGNTGELFF
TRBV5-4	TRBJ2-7	CASSLDGRRGSSYEQYF
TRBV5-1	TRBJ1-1	CASSPTGLWGQMNTEAFF
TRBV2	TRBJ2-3	CASSEGLQAPDTQYF
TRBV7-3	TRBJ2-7	CASSLDRAREQYF
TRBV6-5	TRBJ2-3	CASSDRTGDTQYF
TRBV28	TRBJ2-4	CASSLQGSDIQYF
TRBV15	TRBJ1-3	CATSRGREHTGSSGNTIYF
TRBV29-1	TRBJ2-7	CSGRGGGYEQYF